These 30 T cell receptor beta chains originate from one sample sequenced in a study of blood T cell repertoires in COVID-19. Generated by immunoSEQ multiplex PCR, the TCRdb table keeps only in-frame clones and is missing some. Found here are 250,000 to 300,000 clones, approximately 86% of them singletons; the top ten hold roughly 4%. The sample was peripheral blood. These receptors were taken from a man younger than 30 with active or convalescent COVID-19.

The J gene is TRBJ1-1, the V gene TRBV6-5; D is uncertain. The CDR3 contains 14 residues. V was pared by 6 bases and J by 2 bases, with 13 bases between. CDR1 and CDR2 from the germline V gene are MNHEY and SVGAGI. CDR3 protein: CASSVGGINTEAFF. The CDR3 DNA reads TGTGCCAGCAGCGTAGGAGGGATCAACACTGAAGCTTTCTTT.

The chain carries TRBV27 and TRBJ2-7; 10 bases are a match to TRBD1. This CDR3 has 12 amino acids. The V gene end was trimmed by 8 bases and the J gene end by 3 bases; junction bases not matched to a gene: 1. Per germline, CDR1 MNHEY and CDR2 SMNVEV (reference sequence). CDR3 residues: CASGQGVYEQYF. The CDR3 DNA sequence: TGTGCCAGCGGACAGGGGGTCTACGAGCAGTACTTC.

This clone appeared a single time. V usage is TRBV27 and J usage is TRBJ1-3; D ambiguous. Trimming took 3 bases from V and 4 from J, leaving 10 bases between them. The CDR3 sequence is 14 residues long. CDR1 and CDR2 from the germline V gene are MNHEY and SMNVEV (reference sequence). The CDR3 reads CASSFSDTGNTIYF. The DNA of the CDR3 is TGTGCCAGCAGTTTCTCAGACACAGGAAACACCATATATTTT.

The chain combines TRBV27 with TRBJ2-2; 8 nucleotides align to TRBD1. Germline CDR1 reads MNHEY; CDR2 reads SMNVEV (reference sequence). The junction had 13 bases not matched to a gene; V was cut back by 3 bases and J by 7 bases. The CDR3 contains 17 residues. CDR3 amino acids: CASSFAQSGGVGGELFF. CDR3 DNA sequence: TGTGCCAGCAGTTTTGCACAGTCAGGGGGCGTCGGCGGGGAGCTGTTTTTT.

This chain's CDR3 is CAWSVLRHSGANVLTF. CDR3 coding DNA: TGTGCCTGGAGTGTACTAAGGCACTCTGGGGCCAACGTCCTGACTTTC. The chain carries TRBV30 and TRBJ2-6, with no clear D. The germline V and J ends were trimmed by 0 bases and 0 bases, with 9 bases remaining between them. This CDR3 region has 16 residues. CDR1 GTSNPN and CDR2 SVGIG come from the germline V gene (reference sequence).

This sequence joins TRBV7-3 and TRBJ2-1; TRBD2 aligns across 8 bases. V lost 5 bases and J lost 15; bases outside the gene matches: 12. Germline CDR1 SGHTA, CDR2 FQGTGA. This CDR3 spans 13 amino acids. CDR3 region: CASSRSGTRSLFF. The CDR3 DNA sequence: TGTGCCAGCAGCAGATCCGGGACTAGGAGTCTGTTCTTC.

The chain couples TRBV19 to TRBJ2-6, with D possibly TRBD1 on 6 matching bases. V lost 5 bases to trimming and J lost 2 bases, with 7 bases between them. This CDR3 is 14 amino acids long. Germline CDR1 and CDR2: LNHDA and SQIVND (reference sequence). CDR3 in DNA: TGTGCCAGTAGTGAGGGGGCTGGGGCCAACGTCCTGACTTTC. Translation: CASSEGAGANVLTF. Based on the CDR3 plus reference TRBV19 and TRBJ2-6, the full variable domain is DGGITQSPKYLFRKEGQNVTLSCEQNLNHDAMYWYRQDPGQGLRLIYYSQIVNDFQKGDIAEGYSVSREKKESFPLTVTSAQKNPTAFYLCASSEGAGANVLTFGAGSRLTVL.

This clone was seen a few times. This sequence joins TRBV4-3 and TRBJ2-7; 8 bases match TRBD2. Germline V gives CDR1 LGHNA, CDR2 YSLEER. Trimming at V came to 3 bases and at J to 5 bases, leaving 12 bases not matched to a gene. The CDR3 sequence is 16 residues long. The chain's CDR3 is CASSQSVSGRADEQYF. CDR3 sequence (DNA): TGCGCCAGCAGCCAGTCAGTAAGCGGGAGAGCAGACGAGCAGTACTTC.

This chain joins TRBV20-1 and TRBJ2-7, with TRBD1 as a possible D gene (5 bases). The CDR3 contains 12 residues. Trimming stripped 3 bases from V and 1 base from J, with 7 bases between. From germline, CDR1 is DFQATT and CDR2 SNEGSKA (reference sequence). The DNA for the CDR3 is TGCAGTGCTAGTCAGGGATCCTACGAGCAGTACTTC. It is translated as CSASQGSYEQYF.

The J gene is TRBJ1-1, the V gene TRBV14; possible D gene TRBD1, 5 bases. The germline V gene encodes CDR1 SGHDN and CDR2 FVKESK. Trimming pared 4 bases from V and 3 bases from J, leaving 12 bases between. The CDR3 contains 14 residues. The CDR3 region is CASSPPGRYTEAFF. CDR3 bases: TGTGCCAGCAGCCCCCCAGGGAGGTACACTGAAGCTTTCTTT.

The table lists this clone with a few counts. The genes are TRBV3-1 (or the pseudogene TRBV3-2) and TRBJ1-1, with D hard to call. CDR3 size: 13 residues. The germline CDR1 and CDR2 sequences are LGHDT and YNNKEL (reference sequence). Trimming took off 1 base at V and 1 base at J, with 4 bases between the two ends. CDR3 loop: CASSQASNTEAFF. CDR3 nucleotides: TGTGCCAGCAGCCAAGCGTCGAACACTGAAGCTTTCTTT.

J is TRBJ2-7 and V is TRBV5-4; a possible D gene is TRBD2 (6 bases). Trimming removed 4 bases from V and 0 bases from J, with 14 bases in between. CDR3 length equals 15 residues. The germline V gene has CDR1 SGHNT and CDR2 YYREEE (reference sequence). The DNA for the CDR3 is TGTGCCAGCAGCCTGACGGGCGGGGCCTCCTACGAGCAGTACTTC. Translation: CASSLTGGASYEQYF.

The chain employs TRBV28 and TRBJ2-7, with a tentative D call TRBD1 (6 bases). Trimming left V 8 bases short and J 2 bases short, with 13 bases between. The CDR3 consists of 13 residues. Germline lookup yields CDR1 MDHEN and CDR2 SYDVKM. This CDR3 reads CASEKDSPYEQYF. CDR3 DNA: TGTGCCAGCGAGAAGGACAGTCCCTACGAGCAGTACTTC.

J is TRBJ1-1 and V is TRBV5-1; D gene ambiguous. Germline CDR1 is SGHRS and CDR2 is YFSETQ. The CDR3 consists of 14 residues. Trimming cost V 5 bases and J 1 base, with 12 bases left between them. CDR3 sequence reads: CASRRVGGNTEAFF. CDR3 coding DNA: TGCGCCAGCAGGCGAGTTGGAGGGAACACTGAAGCTTTCTTT.

The V and J genes are TRBV5-4 and TRBJ2-7, with 7 positions matching TRBD1. J lost 12 bases, V lost 2 bases, and 11 bases had no gene match. This CDR3 spans 13 amino acids. Germline assignment: CDR1 SGHNT and CDR2 YYREEE (reference sequence). The DNA of the CDR3 is TGTGCCAGCAGCTTAGGAAGACAGGGAGAGAGGTACTTC. Its translation: CASSLGRQGERYF.

The CDR3 DNA reads TGTGCCAGCAGTTACTCCCATTTTAACTATGGCTACACCTTC. This encodes CASSYSHFNYGYTF. The chain joins TRBV6-5 to TRBJ1-2; the D is unclear. V was clipped by 0 bases and J by 1 base, with 6 bases between them. Per germline, CDR1 MNHEY and CDR2 SVGAGI. The CDR3 is made up of 14 amino acids.

The rearrangement links TRBV2 to TRBJ1-1; tentatively, D is TRBD1 (6 bases). The V end lost 8 bases, the J end lost 5 bases, and 12 bases lay between the germline ends. The CDR3 length is 12 residues. CDR1 and CDR2 (germline): SNHLY, FYNNEI. CDR3 nucleotide sequence: TGTGCCAGCTACAGGGAGGGGACTGAAGCTTTCTTT. It codes for CASYREGTEAFF.

This sequence joins TRBV24-1 and TRBJ2-7, with D possibly being TRBD1 (6 bases). This CDR3 has 13 amino acids. V gave up 5 bases and J gave up 2 bases, with 9 bases separating them. Germline V gives CDR1 KGHDR, CDR2 SFDVKD. The CDR3 loop reads CATSAGVTYEQYF. In DNA form, the CDR3 reads TGTGCCACCAGTGCAGGGGTGACCTACGAGCAGTACTTC.

Remarks on this clone: Just one base apart from a much larger clone, this may be a read error. Within the sample, other DNA sequences also encode this same CDR3. The rearrangement joins TRBV28 to TRBJ1-5; D remains unclear. This CDR3 is built from 11 residues. The V and J ends lost 4 bases and 6 bases respectively, with 4 bases between them. The germline CDR1 and CDR2 sequences are MDHEN and SYDVKM. CDR3 sequence: CASSSGQPQHF. The CDR3 nucleotides read TGTGCCAGCAGTTCCGGTCAGCCCCAGCATTTT.

The count of this clone is one. J is TRBJ1-2 and V is TRBV27, with TRBD1 matching 9 bases. With 6 bases clipped from V and 7 bases from J, the junction kept 9 bases outside the gene matches. CDR1 and CDR2 from the germline V gene are MNHEY and SMNVEV (reference sequence). CDR3 size: 14 residues. As DNA, the CDR3 is TGTGCCAGCAGCCGAACGCGACAGGGGGGTGGCTACACCTTC. It translates to CASSRTRQGGGYTF.

The V call is TRBV10-3, the J call TRBJ2-2; tentatively, D is TRBD2 (6 bases). The V gene's germline CDR1 is ENHRY and CDR2 SYGVKD. Trimming removed 5 bases from V and 4 bases from J, with 11 bases in between. CDR3 size: 14 residues. The CDR3 reads CAISPLASTGELFF. CDR3 nucleotides: TGTGCCATCAGTCCTCTAGCGAGCACCGGGGAGCTGTTTTTT.

This sequence joins TRBV11-3 and TRBJ1-3; D is unclear. CDR3 length equals 14 residues. In germline, CDR1 is SGHNT, CDR2 YENEEA. Trimming took off 4 bases at V and 4 bases at J, with 11 bases between the two ends. CDR3 nucleotide sequence: TGTGCCAGCAGCTCCCGGAGCCCCGGAAACACCATATATTTT. It yields the protein CASSSRSPGNTIYF.

V is TRBV9 and J is TRBJ1-4, with a possible D match to TRBD1 (6 bases). Germline V CDR1 and CDR2: SGDLS, YYNGEE. With 0 bases removed from V and 6 bases from J, the gap between germline ends came to 9 bases. This CDR3 region has 14 residues. CDR3 sequence reads: CASSVAGDHEKLFF. The CDR3 DNA is TGTGCCAGCAGCGTAGCAGGGGATCATGAAAAACTGTTTTTT.

The V and J genes are TRBV11-3 and TRBJ1-3; 7 nucleotides match TRBD1. J gave up 0 bases and V 5 bases, and 10 bases lay outside the gene matches. This CDR3 is built from 17 residues. Germline lookup yields CDR1 SGHNT and CDR2 YENEEA. This CDR3 reads CASSPREGAGSGNTIYF. In DNA form, the CDR3 reads TGTGCCAGCAGCCCCCGGGAGGGGGCAGGCTCTGGAAACACCATATATTTT.

The chain has TRBV5-4 and TRBJ1-5, with unresolved D. Germline V gene lookup returns CDR1 SGHNT and CDR2 YYREEE (reference sequence). This CDR3 is built from 13 residues. Trimming took off 3 bases at V and 5 bases at J, with 9 bases between the two ends. The CDR3 sequence is CASSSDTHQPQHF. CDR3 DNA: TGTGCCAGCAGCTCAGACACCCATCAGCCCCAGCATTTT.

The sample holds a few counts of this clone. The chain has TRBV5-1 and TRBJ2-1; 7 bases line up with TRBD1. The trim removed 7 bases at V and 1 base at J, leaving 8 bases unmatched. The germline V gene encodes CDR1 SGHRS and CDR2 YFSETQ. The CDR3 runs 15 residues. CDR3 loop: CASALTGESYNEQFF. CDR3 DNA sequence: TGCGCCAGCGCGCTTACAGGGGAGTCCTACAATGAGCAGTTCTTC.

The chain couples TRBV6-5 to TRBJ2-7; a possible D gene is TRBD1 (6 bases). With 6 bases removed from V and 7 bases from J, the gap between germline ends came to 16 bases. CDR3 size: 13 residues. Germline CDR1 reads MNHEY; CDR2 reads SVGAGI. The CDR3 region has the DNA TGTGCCAGCAGGCCTAACAGGGTGAGGGAGCAGTACTTC. Amino acid sequence: CASRPNRVREQYF.

This chain joins TRBV2 and TRBJ2-7; 9 nucleotides agree with TRBD1. This CDR3 contains 13 residues. V lost 10 bases to trimming and J lost 3 bases; unmatched junction nucleotides: 7. Germline V gives CDR1 SNHLY, CDR2 FYNNEI. This chain's CDR3 is CATYRDRDYEQYF. The CDR3 DNA reads as TGTGCCACGTACCGGGACAGGGACTACGAGCAGTACTTC.

The chain combines TRBV5-5 with TRBJ2-1, with 13 bases that match TRBD2. CDR1 SGHKS and CDR2 YYEKEE come from the germline V gene (reference sequence). V shed 5 bases and J 3 bases; nucleotides not matched to a gene: 11. CDR3 length: 18 residues. CDR3 nucleotides: TGTGCCAGCAGTTCACTAGCGGGAGGGCCCCTAGGCTACAATGAGCAGTTCTTC. It encodes CASSSLAGGPLGYNEQFF.

The chain carries TRBV2 and TRBJ1-1; D may be TRBD1 (6 bases). Deletions cut 4 bases from V and 4 bases from J, with 16 bases between. The CDR3 covers 15 residues. Germline assignment: CDR1 SNHLY and CDR2 FYNNEI. The CDR3 protein is CASSAPKGEGTEAFF. Here the CDR3 DNA reads TGTGCCAGCAGTGCTCCTAAGGGGGAGGGCACTGAAGCTTTCTTT.